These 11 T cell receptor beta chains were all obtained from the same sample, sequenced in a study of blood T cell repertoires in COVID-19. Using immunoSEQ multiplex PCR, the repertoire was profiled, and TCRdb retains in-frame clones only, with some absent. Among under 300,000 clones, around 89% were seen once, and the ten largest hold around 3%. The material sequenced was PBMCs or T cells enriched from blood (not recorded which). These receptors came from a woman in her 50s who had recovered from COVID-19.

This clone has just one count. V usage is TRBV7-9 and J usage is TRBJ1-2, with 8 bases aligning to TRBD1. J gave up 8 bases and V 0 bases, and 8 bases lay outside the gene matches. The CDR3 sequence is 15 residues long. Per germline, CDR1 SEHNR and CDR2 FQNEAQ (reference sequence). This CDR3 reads CASSLAPPGGMGYTF. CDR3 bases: TGTGCCAGCAGCTTAGCCCCTCCAGGGGGCATGGGCTACACCTTC.

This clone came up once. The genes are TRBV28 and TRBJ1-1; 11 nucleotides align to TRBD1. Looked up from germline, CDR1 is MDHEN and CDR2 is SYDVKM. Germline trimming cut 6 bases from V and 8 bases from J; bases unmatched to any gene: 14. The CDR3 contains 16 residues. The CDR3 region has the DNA TGTGCCAGCAGACGAGGACAGGGGGCATGGGGTCAAGAAGCTTTCTTT. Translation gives CASRRGQGAWGQEAFF.

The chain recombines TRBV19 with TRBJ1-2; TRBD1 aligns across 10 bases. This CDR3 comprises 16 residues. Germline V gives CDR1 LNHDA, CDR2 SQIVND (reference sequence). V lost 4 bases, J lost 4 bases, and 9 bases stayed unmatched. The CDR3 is CASSTPRQGAIYGYTF. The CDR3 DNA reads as TGTGCCAGTAGTACCCCCCGACAGGGGGCTATCTATGGCTACACCTTC. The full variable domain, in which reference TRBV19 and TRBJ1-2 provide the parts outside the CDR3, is DGGITQSPKYLFRKEGQNVTLSCEQNLNHDAMYWYRQDPGQGLRLIYYSQIVNDFQKGDIAEGYSVSREKKESFPLTVTSAQKNPTAFYLCASSTPRQGAIYGYTFGSGTRLTVV.

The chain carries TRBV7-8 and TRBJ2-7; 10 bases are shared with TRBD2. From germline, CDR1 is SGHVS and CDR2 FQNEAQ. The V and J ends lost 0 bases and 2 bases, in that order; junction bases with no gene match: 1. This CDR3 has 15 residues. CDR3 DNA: TGTGCCAGCAGCTTAGCTCTAGCGGGAGCCTACGAGCAGTACTTC. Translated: CASSLALAGAYEQYF.

DNA for the CDR3: TGTGCCAGCAGCCAAGATCAGATAGCGGGAGGCACAGATACGCAGTATTTT. This codes for CASSQDQIAGGTDTQYF. The chain joins TRBV3-1 (or the pseudogene TRBV3-2) to TRBJ2-3, with 9 positions matching TRBD2. The junction had 5 bases not matched to a gene; V was cut back by 0 bases and J by 1 base. CDR1 and CDR2 from the germline V gene are LGHDT and YNNKEL (reference sequence). There are 17 residues in the CDR3.

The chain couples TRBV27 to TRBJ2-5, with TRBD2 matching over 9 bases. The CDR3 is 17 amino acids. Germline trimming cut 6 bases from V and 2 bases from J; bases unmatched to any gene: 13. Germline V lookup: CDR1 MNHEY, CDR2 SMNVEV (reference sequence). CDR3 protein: CASRGIGRSGGQETQYF. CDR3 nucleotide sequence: TGTGCCAGCAGGGGGATCGGTCGTAGCGGGGGACAAGAGACCCAGTACTTC.

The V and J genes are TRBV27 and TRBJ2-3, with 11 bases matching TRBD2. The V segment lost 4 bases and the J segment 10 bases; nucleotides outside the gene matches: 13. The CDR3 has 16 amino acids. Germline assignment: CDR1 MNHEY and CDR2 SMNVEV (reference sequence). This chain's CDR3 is CASSSATSGAPGSQYF. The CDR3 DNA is TGTGCCAGCAGTTCCGCGACTAGCGGGGCCCCGGGTTCGCAGTATTTT.

The CDR3 sequence: CASTFFRQVSNQPQHF. CDR3 nucleotide sequence: TGTGCCAGCACCTTCTTTAGGCAGGTCAGCAATCAGCCCCAGCATTTT. The rearrangement uses TRBV28 and TRBJ1-5; D is ambiguous. CDR1 is MDHEN and CDR2 is SYDVKM in the germline V gene. This CDR3 has 16 residues. Trimming pared 7 bases from V and 1 base from J, leaving 17 bases between.

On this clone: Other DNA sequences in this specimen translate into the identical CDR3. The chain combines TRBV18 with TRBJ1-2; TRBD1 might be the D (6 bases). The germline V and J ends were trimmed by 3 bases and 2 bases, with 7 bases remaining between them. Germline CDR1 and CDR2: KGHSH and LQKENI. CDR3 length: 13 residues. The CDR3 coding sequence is TGTGCCAGCTCACCGACAGGAAACTATGGCTACACCTTC. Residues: CASSPTGNYGYTF.

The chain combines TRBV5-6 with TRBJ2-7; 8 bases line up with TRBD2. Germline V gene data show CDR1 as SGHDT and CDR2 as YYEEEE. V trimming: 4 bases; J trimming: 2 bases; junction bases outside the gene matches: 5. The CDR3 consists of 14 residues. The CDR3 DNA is TGTGCCAGCAGCGACGAGCGGGGGCCCTACGAGCAGTACTTC. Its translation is CASSDERGPYEQYF.

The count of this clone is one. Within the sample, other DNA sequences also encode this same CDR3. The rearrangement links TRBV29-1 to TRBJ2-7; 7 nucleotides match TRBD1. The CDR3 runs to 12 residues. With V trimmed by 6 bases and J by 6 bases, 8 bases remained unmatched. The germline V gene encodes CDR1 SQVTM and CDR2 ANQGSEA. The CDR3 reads CSVGDRVGEQYF. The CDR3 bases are TGCAGCGTAGGAGACAGGGTGGGCGAGCAGTACTTC.